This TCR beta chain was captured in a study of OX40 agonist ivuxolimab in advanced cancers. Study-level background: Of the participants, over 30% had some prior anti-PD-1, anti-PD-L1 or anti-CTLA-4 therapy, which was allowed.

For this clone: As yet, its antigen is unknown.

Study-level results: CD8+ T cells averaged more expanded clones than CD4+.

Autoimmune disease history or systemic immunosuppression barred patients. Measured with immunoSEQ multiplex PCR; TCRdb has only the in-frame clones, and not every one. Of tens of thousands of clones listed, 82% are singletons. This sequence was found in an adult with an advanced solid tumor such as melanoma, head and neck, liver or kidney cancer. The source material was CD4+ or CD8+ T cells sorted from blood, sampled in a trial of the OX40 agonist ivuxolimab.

The CDR3 loop is CASREGAGPAFF. DNA of the CDR3: TGTGCCAGCAGAGAGGGGGCAGGGCCGGCTTTCTTT. The rearrangement links TRBV6-1 to TRBJ1-1; 7 positions agree with TRBD1. Germline V CDR1 and CDR2: MNHNS, SASEGT. This CDR3 spans 12 amino acids. V was clipped by 6 bases and J by 11 bases; unmatched bases: 9.